This T cell receptor (beta chain) appears in the sequencing data of a study of chemoradiotherapy in HPV16-positive cancers. Whole-study context: Candidate HPV-specific clones and shared TCR motifs came from a couple of HPV16-positive patients.

Worth noting for this clone: The antigen is unknown.

Repertoires were generated with immunoSEQ multiplex PCR, while TCRdb's copy carries only in-frame clones and drops some. The profile shows approximately 6,400 clones, 70% to 85% of them singletons. Study results and caveats: Better recurrence-free survival went with HPV-responsive T-cell expansion in HPV16-positive patients.

Unmatched junction bases numbered 5, after V lost 0 bases and J lost 4 bases. The CDR3 loop spans 16 amino acids. CDR1 SGHTS and CDR2 YDEGEE come from the germline V gene. The receptor comes from a human donor with HPV-associated anogenital cancer. This chain joins TRBV5-8 and TRBJ2-4; 9 nucleotides agree with TRBD2. This sample comprised tumor tissue, obtained from a patient who underwent chemoradiotherapy. The CDR3 sequence: CASSLVRLAVKNIQYF. The DNA for the CDR3 is TGTGCCAGCAGCTTGGTAAGACTAGCGGTGAAAAACATTCAGTACTTC.